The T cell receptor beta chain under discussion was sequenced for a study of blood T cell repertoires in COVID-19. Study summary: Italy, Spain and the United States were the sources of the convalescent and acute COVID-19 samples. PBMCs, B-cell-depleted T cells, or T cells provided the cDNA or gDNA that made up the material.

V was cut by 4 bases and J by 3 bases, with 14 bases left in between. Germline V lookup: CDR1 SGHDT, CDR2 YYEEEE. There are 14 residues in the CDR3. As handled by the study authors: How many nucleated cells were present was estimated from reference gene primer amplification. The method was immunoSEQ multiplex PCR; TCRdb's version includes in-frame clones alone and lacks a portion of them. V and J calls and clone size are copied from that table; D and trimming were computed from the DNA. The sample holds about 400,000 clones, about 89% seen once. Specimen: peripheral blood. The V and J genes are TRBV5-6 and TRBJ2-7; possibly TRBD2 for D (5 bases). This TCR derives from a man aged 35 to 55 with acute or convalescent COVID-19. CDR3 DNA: TGTGCCAGCAGCCTTATCGGGATCGTCTACGAGCAGTACTTC. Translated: CASSLIGIVYEQYF.